A selection of T cell receptor beta chains follows, all from one sample in a study of technical replicates of blood from a few donors. Measured with immunoSEQ multiplex PCR; TCRdb has only the in-frame clones, and not every one. The sample consists of 75,000 to 80,000 clones, 94% of them appearing once. Sequenced: T cells isolated from PBMCs. Receptor source: a human donor in good health. The CDR3 runs from the conserved cysteine through the conserved F or W. D genes are given only for firm matches. Some rows mark clone size as missing; the rest say once, few, many or name a class of expanded clone.

v_call	clone_size	d_call	j_call	cdr3_aa	cdr3_nt
TRBV10-3	.	TRBD1	TRBJ2-1	CAINGQGLGNEQFF	TGTGCCATCAACGGACAGGGGTTAGGGAATGAGCAGTTCTTC
TRBV28	.	TRBD1	TRBJ2-3	CASSLWGQGTFSTDTQYF	TGTGCCAGCAGTTTATGGGGACAGGGAACCTTTAGCACAGATACGCAGTATTTT
TRBV11-2	.	TRBD2	TRBJ2-7	CASRLLAGDVGEQYF	TGTGCCAGCAGACTACTAGCGGGAGATGTAGGCGAGCAGTACTTC
TRBV7-2	.	.	TRBJ1-2	CASSPPLSYGYTF	TGTGCCAGCAGCCCACCCCTATCTTATGGCTACACCTTC
TRBV5-6	.	TRBD2	TRBJ2-7	CASSLLLTSGSYYEQYF	TGTGCCAGCAGCTTGCTACTCACTAGCGGGAGTTATTACGAGCAGTACTTC
TRBV9	few	.	TRBJ1-2	CASSPYGTPYGYTF	TGTGCCAGCAGCCCGTACGGGACACCATATGGCTACACCTTC
TRBV9	.	.	TRBJ2-7	CASSVTGKTYEQYF	TGTGCCAGCAGCGTAACGGGGAAAACCTACGAGCAGTACTTC
TRBV5-1	.	TRBD1	TRBJ2-5	CASSSWTGETETQYF	TGCGCCAGCAGCTCCTGGACAGGGGAGACGGAGACCCAGTACTTC
TRBV29-1	once	TRBD1	TRBJ2-5	CSVEVTGGGETQYF	TGCAGCGTTGAAGTGACAGGGGGCGGTGAGACCCAGTACTTC
TRBV19	.	.	TRBJ1-5	CASSSLRAPLNQPQHF	TGTGCCAGTAGTTCACTGCGGGCACCTCTCAATCAGCCCCAGCATTTT
TRBV9	few	.	TRBJ1-3	CASSPAQGLRNTIYF	TGTGCCAGCAGCCCAGCCCAGGGGTTACGAAACACCATATATTTT
TRBV6-5	.	.	TRBJ2-1	CASGVASFYNEQFF	TGTGCCAGCGGAGTCGCATCATTCTACAATGAGCAGTTCTTC